This T cell receptor (beta chain) was recorded in a study of cytomegalovirus exposure and HLA in healthy donors. Data came from immunoSEQ multiplex PCR; TCRdb stores just in-frame clones and leaves some out. This sample has 200,000 or so clones, with 75% to 85% found just once. J lost 4 bases, V lost 3 bases, and 11 bases had no gene match. Germline CDR1 is SEHNR and CDR2 is FQNEAQ (reference sequence). The CDR3 extends over 16 amino acids. The rearrangement joins TRBV7-9 to TRBJ2-7; 8 positions agree with TRBD2. The sequenced material came from PBMCs. The receptor's source is a woman in her twenties or thirties in good health and CMV-seropositive. The CDR3 protein is CASSFGRPGGPYEQYF. CDR3 DNA: TGTGCCAGCAGCTTTGGTCGGCCGGGAGGGCCTTACGAGCAGTACTTC.